The rows below give T cell receptor beta chains drawn from one sample of a study of Ad26.COV2.S vaccination and SARS-CoV-2 variants. Only in-frame clones appear in the TCRdb table, and some are missing; sequencing was by immunoSEQ multiplex PCR. The data contain fewer than 500,000 clones, less than 95% of them singletons. The sample consisted of peripheral blood, taken in a trial of Ad26.COV2.S vaccine versus placebo. The receptor set was obtained from a person between 18 and 65 years old who received the Ad26.COV2.S COVID-19 vaccine or a placebo. The CDR3 runs from the conserved cysteine through the conserved F or W. The order of the fields is clone size, CDR3 length, V gene, J gene, D gene, CDR3 protein, CDR3 DNA. The D gene is left open where the match is weak. Not all rows give a size; the values are once, few, many and, for expanded clones, a class.

abundance: .; len: 14; v_gene: TRBV11-1; j_gene: TRBJ2-7; d_gene: TRBD1; CDR3aa: CASSSGTGSYEQYF; CDR3nt: TGTGCCAGCAGTTCCGGGACAGGGTCCTACGAGCAGTACTTC
abundance: .; len: 16; v_gene: TRBV7-9; j_gene: TRBJ2-2; d_gene: TRBD1; CDR3aa: CASSPRDSNFPGELFF; CDR3nt: TGTGCCAGCAGCCCCCGGGACAGCAATTTCCCCGGGGAGCTGTTTTTT
abundance: .; len: 15; v_gene: TRBV3-1/TRBV3-2; j_gene: TRBJ2-7; d_gene: .; CDR3aa: CASSQEGQGLYEQYF; CDR3nt: TGTGCCAGCAGCCAAGAAGGGCAGGGACTCTACGAGCAGTACTTC
abundance: .; len: 15; v_gene: TRBV7-3; j_gene: TRBJ2-3; d_gene: TRBD2; CDR3aa: CASSSSGRPEDTQYF; CDR3nt: TGTGCCAGCAGCTCTAGCGGGAGGCCTGAGGATACGCAGTATTTT
abundance: .; len: 17; v_gene: TRBV2; j_gene: TRBJ1-4; d_gene: .; CDR3aa: CASTPPGGRVGNEKLFF; CDR3nt: TGTGCCAGCACCCCGCCCGGGGGAAGGGTCGGTAATGAAAAACTGTTTTTT
abundance: .; len: 17; v_gene: TRBV5-8; j_gene: TRBJ2-1; d_gene: TRBD2; CDR3aa: CASSLVPASGPYNEQFF; CDR3nt: TGTGCCAGCAGCTTGGTTCCCGCTAGCGGGCCCTACAATGAGCAGTTCTTC
abundance: .; len: 16; v_gene: TRBV5-8; j_gene: TRBJ1-1; d_gene: .; CDR3aa: CASSLGWAGTVAEAFF; CDR3nt: TGTGCCAGCAGCTTGGGTTGGGCAGGGACTGTGGCTGAAGCTTTCTTT
abundance: .; len: 15; v_gene: TRBV6-1; j_gene: TRBJ2-3; d_gene: .; CDR3aa: CASSEGGDSSDTQYF; CDR3nt: TGTGCCAGCAGTGAAGGAGGGGACTCATCAGATACGCAGTATTTT
abundance: few; len: 12; v_gene: TRBV6-5; j_gene: TRBJ2-7; d_gene: TRBD2; CDR3aa: CASSRGGYEQYF; CDR3nt: TGTGCCAGCAGTCGGGGGGGGTACGAGCAGTACTTC
abundance: .; len: 14; v_gene: TRBV27; j_gene: TRBJ2-3; d_gene: TRBD1; CDR3aa: CASSFPDREGTQYF; CDR3nt: TGTGCCAGCAGTTTCCCGGACAGGGAAGGAACGCAGTATTTT
abundance: .; len: 14; v_gene: TRBV28; j_gene: TRBJ2-4; d_gene: TRBD1; CDR3aa: CASKPGQEWNIQYF; CDR3nt: TGTGCCAGCAAACCGGGACAGGAATGGAACATTCAGTACTTC
abundance: .; len: 14; v_gene: TRBV9; j_gene: TRBJ2-1; d_gene: TRBD2; CDR3aa: CASSVVAGGVEQFF; CDR3nt: TGTGCCAGCAGCGTAGTCGCGGGAGGTGTTGAGCAGTTCTTC
abundance: few; len: 16; v_gene: TRBV19; j_gene: TRBJ2-1; d_gene: TRBD2; CDR3aa: CASSIGAGEAYNEQFF; CDR3nt: TGTGCCAGTAGTATCGGAGCGGGAGAGGCCTACAATGAGCAGTTCTTC
abundance: .; len: 15; v_gene: TRBV20-1; j_gene: TRBJ1-1; d_gene: .; CDR3aa: CSASQGRVVNTEAFF; CDR3nt: TGCAGTGCTAGTCAGGGGCGGGTGGTGAACACTGAAGCTTTCTTT
abundance: .; len: 13; v_gene: TRBV7-9; j_gene: TRBJ2-7; d_gene: .; CDR3aa: CASSPPLRDEQYF; CDR3nt: TGTGCCAGCAGTCCTCCCCTCAGAGACGAGCAGTACTTC
abundance: .; len: 13; v_gene: TRBV9; j_gene: TRBJ2-7; d_gene: .; CDR3aa: CASSVPESDEQYF; CDR3nt: TGTGCCAGCAGCGTACCGGAGTCCGACGAGCAGTACTTC
abundance: once; len: 15; v_gene: TRBV4-3; j_gene: TRBJ1-5; d_gene: .; CDR3aa: CASSQDGGKNQPQHF; CDR3nt: TGCGCCAGCAGCCAAGATGGGGGGAAGAATCAGCCCCAGCATTTT
abundance: .; len: 12; v_gene: TRBV6-6; j_gene: TRBJ2-7; d_gene: .; CDR3aa: CASNTGTYEQYF; CDR3nt: TGTGCCAGCAATACTGGGACCTACGAGCAGTACTTC
abundance: .; len: 15; v_gene: TRBV5-1; j_gene: TRBJ2-7; d_gene: TRBD2; CDR3aa: CASRELAGGSYEQYF; CDR3nt: TGCGCCAGCAGAGAACTAGCGGGAGGTTCCTACGAGCAGTACTTC
abundance: .; len: 16; v_gene: TRBV10-3; j_gene: TRBJ2-1; d_gene: TRBD2; CDR3aa: CAISGDLAGAYNEQFF; CDR3nt: TGTGCCATCAGTGGGGATCTAGCGGGGGCCTACAATGAGCAGTTCTTC
abundance: once; len: 14; v_gene: TRBV27; j_gene: TRBJ2-7; d_gene: .; CDR3aa: CASSSLASPYEQYF; CDR3nt: TGTGCCAGCAGTTCCCTAGCTAGCCCCTACGAGCAGTACTTC
abundance: .; len: 15; v_gene: TRBV19; j_gene: TRBJ2-2; d_gene: TRBD1; CDR3aa: CASSPGTGDTGELFF; CDR3nt: TGTGCCAGTTCTCCGGGGACAGGGGACACCGGGGAGCTGTTTTTT
abundance: .; len: 13; v_gene: TRBV27; j_gene: TRBJ2-1; d_gene: .; CDR3aa: CASRRGAYNEQFF; CDR3nt: TGTGCCAGCAGACGGGGAGCTTACAATGAGCAGTTCTTC
abundance: .; len: 15; v_gene: TRBV5-6; j_gene: TRBJ2-2; d_gene: .; CDR3aa: CASSLAPGYTGELFF; CDR3nt: TGTGCCAGCAGCTTGGCCCCCGGTTACACCGGGGAGCTGTTTTTT
abundance: .; len: 15; v_gene: TRBV19; j_gene: TRBJ2-7; d_gene: TRBD1; CDR3aa: CASSTGTGPSYEQYF; CDR3nt: TGTGCCAGTAGTACTGGGACAGGACCATCCTACGAGCAGTACTTC